These 5 T cell receptor beta chains came from one sample sequenced in a study of shared clonotypes between healthy human individuals. In the naive CD8 group, cells lacked CD45RO and were positively selected for CCR7, so terminally differentiated effector memory CD45RA+ cells were left out. Clones were read by immunoSEQ multiplex PCR, and TCRdb kept only the in-frame ones, dropping some. The table has about 800,000 clones, approximately 97% seen once. Specimen: naive CD8+ T cells sorted from blood. The receptors were sampled from a man aged 30-40 years in good health.

The chain uses TRBV7-8 and TRBJ2-2; tentative D call: TRBD1 (5 bases). V dropped 1 base and J dropped 6 bases, with 18 bases sitting between them. The length of the CDR3 is 17 residues. Germline V gene data show CDR1 as SGHVS and CDR2 as FQNEAQ. CDR3 loop: CASSLVRGSATSGELFF. The CDR3 DNA reads as TGTGCCAGCAGCTTAGTAAGGGGTTCGGCAACCTCCGGGGAGCTGTTTTTT.

The V and J genes are TRBV19 and TRBJ2-7; D call uncertain. The length of the CDR3 is 13 residues. CDR1 and CDR2 from the germline V gene are LNHDA and SQIVND (reference sequence). V lost 6 bases and J lost 4, with 13 bases in between. CDR3 coding DNA: TGTGCCAGTAGCCCTGCGTCCGGATACGAGCAGTACTTC. The encoded protein is CASSPASGYEQYF. Variable domain in full (rest from reference TRBV19 and TRBJ2-7): DGGITQSPKYLFRKEGQNVTLSCEQNLNHDAMYWYRQDPGQGLRLIYYSQIVNDFQKGDIAEGYSVSREKKESFPLTVTSAQKNPTAFYLCASSPASGYEQYFGPGTRLTVT.

The rearrangement joins TRBV29-1 to TRBJ2-1, with 7 bases fitting TRBD2. CDR1 and CDR2 (germline): SQVTM, ANQGSEA. The length of the CDR3 is 14 residues. V lost 4 bases and J lost 1; bases outside the gene matches: 4. CDR3 residues: CSVAGTMSYNEQFF. The CDR3 DNA is TGCAGCGTTGCAGGGACTATGTCCTACAATGAGCAGTTCTTC.

As for this clone: Different DNA sequences within this sample yield the same CDR3. The chain employs TRBV29-1 and TRBJ2-7; D is perhaps TRBD1 (7 bases). This CDR3 has 13 amino acids. Per germline, CDR1 SQVTM and CDR2 ANQGSEA. V was cut by 5 bases and J by 1 base, with 12 bases left in between. The CDR3 spells CSVLTGRSYEQYF. The CDR3 coding sequence is TGCAGCGTTCTGACAGGGAGGTCCTACGAGCAGTACTTC.

V gene TRBV7-9 combines with J gene TRBJ2-2, with 7 bases that match TRBD2. This CDR3 comprises 17 residues. Germline V lookup: CDR1 SEHNR, CDR2 FQNEAQ (reference sequence). Trimming removed 2 bases from V and 4 bases from J; junction bases left unmatched: 10. In nucleotides, the CDR3 is TGTGCCAGCAGCTTACCGGCGAGCGGGAAAACCACCGGGGAGCTGTTTTTT. Its translation is CASSLPASGKTTGELFF.